This TCR beta chain derives from a study of blood T cell repertoires in COVID-19. V was clipped by 3 bases and J by 8 bases; unmatched bases: 9. This CDR3 is 15 amino acids long. From germline, CDR1 is SNHLY and CDR2 FYNNEI. Profiling relied on immunoSEQ multiplex PCR, and the TCRdb table lists in-frame clones only, not all of them. The sample holds about 79,000 clones, approximately 90% seen once. The chain carries TRBV2 and TRBJ1-4; 7 bases are a match to TRBD1. This receptor was taken from a man aged 45 to 65 with active COVID-19. The sequencing sample was made of peripheral blood. The CDR3 coding sequence is TGTGCCAGCAGTGACATGACAGGGACCGGAGAAAAACTGTTTTTT. This sequence encodes CASSDMTGTGEKLFF.